What follows are 16 T cell receptor beta chains derived from one specimen sequenced in a study of cytomegalovirus exposure and HLA in healthy donors. Amplification used 60 Vbeta primers and 13 Jbeta primers. TCRdb's table, derived via immunoSEQ multiplex PCR, lists solely in-frame clones and lacks some. This sample has approximately 180,000 clones, with roughly 13% found just once. The sequencing input was PBMCs. The receptors come from a middle-aged man in good health and CMV-seropositive.

This clone has only a few counts. V and J are TRBV7-2 and TRBJ1-1, with a tentative D call TRBD1 (5 bases). CDR1 SGHTA and CDR2 FQGNSA come from the germline V gene. This CDR3 is built from 14 residues. V lost 5 bases and J 5 bases, leaving 15 bases between the germline ends. The CDR3 reads CASSQEEGRTEAFF. CDR3 DNA sequence: TGTGCCAGCAGCCAAGAGGAGGGGAGGACTGAAGCTTTCTTT.

Worth noting for this clone: One end of the junction is discordant with germline, which a read error may explain. This sequence joins TRBV4-3 and TRBJ2-5; D possibly corresponds to TRBD1 (5 bases). The germline V gene has CDR1 LGHNA and CDR2 YSLEER. The CDR3 runs to 15 residues. CDR3 nucleotide sequence: TGCGCCAGCAGCCAAGGAGACAGTGACCAAGAGAACCAGTACTTC. Amino acid sequence: CASSQGDSDQENQYF.

A few counts support this clone. The chain couples TRBV6-1 to TRBJ2-2, with TRBD1 matching over 9 bases. The CDR3 runs 16 residues. Germline CDR1 is MNHNS and CDR2 is SASEGT. The V segment lost 3 bases and the J segment 3 bases; nucleotides outside the gene matches: 5. The CDR3: CASSDRRTGDTGELFF. The CDR3 DNA sequence: TGTGCCAGCAGTGATCGCCGGACAGGGGACACCGGGGAGCTGTTTTTT.

There are a few counts of this clone. The chain recombines TRBV27 with TRBJ1-6, with 7 bases that match TRBD1. This CDR3 is 14 amino acids long. Germline values: CDR1 MNHEY, CDR2 SMNVEV (reference sequence). J lost 8 bases, V lost 5 bases, and 6 bases had no gene match. In nucleotides, the CDR3 is TGTGCCAGCAGTCTGTGGGACAGCGATTCACCCCTCCACTTT. Amino acid sequence: CASSLWDSDSPLHF.

A word on this clone: The same CDR3 also results from other DNA sequences found in this sample. The chain recombines TRBV6-6 with TRBJ1-1, with D unresolved. The CDR3 loop spans 12 amino acids. V shed 7 bases and J shed 3 bases, with 9 bases lying between them. Germline V gene data show CDR1 as MNHNY and CDR2 as SVGAGI (reference sequence). This CDR3 is CASTSVDTEAFF. The CDR3 DNA follows: TGTGCCAGCACATCAGTGGACACTGAAGCTTTCTTT.

This clone is deemed medium-sized. The chain carries TRBV4-3 and TRBJ1-1; tentative D call: TRBD1 (6 bases). Germline V gene data show CDR1 as LGHNA and CDR2 as YSLEER. This CDR3 is built from 15 residues. Trimming took 4 bases from V and 5 from J, leaving 17 bases between them. CDR3 amino acids: CASSPTGGGVTEAFF. As DNA, the CDR3 is TGCGCCAGCAGCCCCACCGGAGGGGGGGTTACTGAAGCTTTCTTT.

This clone was recorded a few times. The chain recombines TRBV5-6 with TRBJ2-3, with 8 positions matching TRBD1. Unmatched junction bases numbered 5, after V lost 0 bases and J lost 2 bases. The CDR3 contains 16 residues. Germline CDR1 SGHDT, CDR2 YYEEEE. CDR3 protein: CASSLAPTGDTDTQYF. As DNA, the CDR3 is TGTGCCAGCAGCTTGGCCCCGACAGGGGACACAGATACGCAGTATTTT. The entire variable domain, with the rest obtained from reference TRBV5-6 and TRBJ2-3, is as follows: DAGVTQSPTHLIKTRGQQVTLRCSPKSGHDTVSWYQQALGQGPQFIFQYYEEEERQRGNFPDRFSGHQFPNYSSELNVNALLLGDSALYLCASSLAPTGDTDTQYFGPGTRLTVL.

The gene calls are TRBV5-3 and TRBJ1-3; 7 nucleotides match TRBD1. Being an ORF, TRBV5-3 has a function that is uncertain. V dropped 4 bases and J dropped 0; count of bases not matched to a gene: 13. The length of the CDR3 is 18 residues. The CDR3 loop reads CARSAPRSDRRSGNTIYF. CDR3 DNA: TGTGCCAGAAGCGCTCCCCGGTCGGACAGGCGCTCTGGAAACACCATATATTTT.

The sample holds a few counts of this clone. V and J are TRBV9 and TRBJ1-5, with 10 bases identical to TRBD1. CDR3 length equals 16 residues. J gave up 7 bases and V 3 bases, and 10 bases lay outside the gene matches. Germline lookup yields CDR1 SGDLS and CDR2 YYNGEE. The CDR3: CASSARQGARGQPQHF. The CDR3 DNA sequence: TGTGCCAGCAGCGCCCGACAGGGGGCGCGGGGACAGCCCCAGCATTTT.

This clone has more than one count but fewer than ten. The rearrangement uses TRBV5-1 and TRBJ2-5, with TRBD1 matching 8 bases. Germline V gene data show CDR1 as SGHRS and CDR2 as YFSETQ. Trimming removed 2 bases from V and 5 bases from J; junction bases left unmatched: 8. The CDR3 is made up of 15 amino acids. This CDR3 reads CASSFQSGGAETQYF. The CDR3 DNA is TGCGCCAGCAGCTTCCAATCAGGGGGCGCCGAGACCCAGTACTTC.

This sequence joins TRBV5-1 and TRBJ1-6, with 9 nucleotides matching TRBD1. Germline CDR1 and CDR2: SGHRS and YFSETQ. V dropped 4 bases and J dropped 11; count of bases not matched to a gene: 10. CDR3 length: 15 amino acids. This CDR3 is CASSPGQGLPPPLHF. The CDR3 region has the DNA TGCGCCAGCAGCCCGGGACAGGGCCTCCCTCCACCCCTCCACTTT.

The chain links TRBV30 to TRBJ1-2; unclear D gene. The ends were cut back, 0 bases at V and 0 bases at J, with 11 bases in the middle. This CDR3 has 15 residues. Germline V CDR1 and CDR2: GTSNPN, SVGIG (reference sequence). As DNA, the CDR3 is TGTGCCTGGAGTGTAATCGGAGGACCTAACTATGGCTACACCTTC. It is translated as CAWSVIGGPNYGYTF. The whole variable domain, remainder taken from reference TRBV30 and TRBJ1-2, is SQTIHQWPATLVQPVGSPLSLECTVEGTSNPNLYWYRQAAGRGLQLLFYSVGIGQISSEVPQNLSASRPQDRQFILSSKKLLLSDSGFYLCAWSVIGGPNYGYTFGSGTRLTVV.

This clone was picked up a small number of times. The chain couples TRBV2 to TRBJ1-1; D gene uncertain. CDR3 length: 13 amino acids. Trimming shortened V by 7 bases and J by 4 bases, and 13 bases separated the two germline ends. Germline CDR1 and CDR2: SNHLY and FYNNEI. The CDR3 DNA is TGTGCCAGCAACCCGGGGTGGGCCACTGAAGCTTTCTTT. It yields the protein CASNPGWATEAFF.

This clone was found a few times. This sequence joins TRBV10-3 and TRBJ1-4; D is uncertain. The CDR3 consists of 12 residues. V was shortened by 0 bases and J by 7 bases, with 3 bases between the two germline ends. CDR1 is ENHRY and CDR2 is SYGVKD in the germline V gene. This chain's CDR3 is CAISESSEKLFF. The CDR3 bases are TGTGCCATCAGTGAGTCGAGTGAAAAACTGTTTTTT.

The rearrangement joins TRBV5-1 to TRBJ2-7; maybe TRBD1 (6 bases). The germline V gene has CDR1 SGHRS and CDR2 YFSETQ. Trimming took 7 bases from V and 2 from J, leaving 16 bases between them. CDR3 length: 14 residues. DNA of the CDR3: TGCGCCAGCGCATCACCGGGACAAGCCTACGAGCAGTACTTC. Translating gives CASASPGQAYEQYF. The full variable domain, its missing parts supplied by reference TRBV5-1 and TRBJ2-7, is KAGVTQTPRYLIKTRGQQVTLSCSPISGHRSVSWYQQTPGQGLQFLFEYFSETQRNKGNFPGRFSGRQFSNSRSEMNVSTLELGDSALYLCASASPGQAYEQYFGPGTRLTVT.

In its sample, this clone was seen a few times. The chain links TRBV19 to TRBJ1-2, with 9 bases that match TRBD1. Germline V gene sequence: CDR1 LNHDA, CDR2 SQIVND (reference sequence). The CDR3 totals 16 residues. After removal of 5 bases from V and 8 bases from J, the junction contained 15 bases not matched to a gene. The CDR3: CASSPLSVQGAAGYTF. The DNA for the CDR3 is TGTGCCAGTAGTCCTCTCTCAGTACAGGGGGCGGCAGGCTACACCTTC.